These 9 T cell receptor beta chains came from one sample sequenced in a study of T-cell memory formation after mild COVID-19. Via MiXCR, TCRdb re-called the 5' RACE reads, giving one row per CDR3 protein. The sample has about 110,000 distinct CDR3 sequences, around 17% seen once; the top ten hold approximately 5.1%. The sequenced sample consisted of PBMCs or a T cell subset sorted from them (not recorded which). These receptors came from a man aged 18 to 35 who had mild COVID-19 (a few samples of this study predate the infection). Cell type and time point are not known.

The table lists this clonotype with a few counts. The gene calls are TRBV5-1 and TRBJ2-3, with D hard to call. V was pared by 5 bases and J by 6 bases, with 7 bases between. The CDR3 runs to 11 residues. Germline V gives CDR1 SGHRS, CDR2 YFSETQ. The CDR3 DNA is TGCGCCAGCAGGTTCGGGGATACGCAGTATTTT. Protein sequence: CASRFGDTQYF.

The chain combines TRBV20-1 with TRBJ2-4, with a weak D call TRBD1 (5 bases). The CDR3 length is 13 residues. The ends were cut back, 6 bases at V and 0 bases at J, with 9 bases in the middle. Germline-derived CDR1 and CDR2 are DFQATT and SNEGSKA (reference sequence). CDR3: CSAIGVAKNIQYF. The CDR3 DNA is TGCAGTGCCATAGGGGTAGCCAAAAACATTCAGTACTTC.

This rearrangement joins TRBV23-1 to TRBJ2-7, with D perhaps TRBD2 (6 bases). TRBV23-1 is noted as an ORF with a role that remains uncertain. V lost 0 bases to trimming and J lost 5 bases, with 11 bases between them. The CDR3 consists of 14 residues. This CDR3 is CASSQSWIADEQYV. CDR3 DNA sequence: TGCGCCAGCAGTCAATCGTGGATAGCGGACGAGCAGTACGTC.

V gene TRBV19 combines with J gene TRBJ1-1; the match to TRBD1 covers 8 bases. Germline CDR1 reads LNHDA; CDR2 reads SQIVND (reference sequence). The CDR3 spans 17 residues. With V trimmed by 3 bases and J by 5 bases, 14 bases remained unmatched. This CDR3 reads CASSISAPGGKGTEAFF. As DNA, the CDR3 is TGTGCCAGTAGTATTTCGGCTCCAGGGGGCAAGGGGACTGAAGCTTTCTTT. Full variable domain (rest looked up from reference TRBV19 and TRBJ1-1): DGGITQSPKYLFRKEGQNVTLSCEQNLNHDAMYWYRQDPGQGLRLIYYSQIVNDFQKGDIAEGYSVSREKKESFPLTVTSAQKNPTAFYLCASSISAPGGKGTEAFFGQGTRLTVV.

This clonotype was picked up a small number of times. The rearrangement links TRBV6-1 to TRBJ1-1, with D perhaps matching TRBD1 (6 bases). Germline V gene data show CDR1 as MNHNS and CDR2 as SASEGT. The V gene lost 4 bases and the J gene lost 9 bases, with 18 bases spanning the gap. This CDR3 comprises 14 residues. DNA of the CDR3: TGTGCCAGCAGTGGAGGGGGGGAAGCGCAGAAAGCTTTCTTT. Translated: CASSGGGEAQKAFF.

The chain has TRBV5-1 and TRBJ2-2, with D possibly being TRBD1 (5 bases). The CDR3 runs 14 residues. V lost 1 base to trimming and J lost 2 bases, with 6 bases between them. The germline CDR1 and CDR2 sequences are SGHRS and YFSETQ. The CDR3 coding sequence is TGCGCCAGCAGCTTGCAGGGCAACACCGGGGAGCTGTTTTTT. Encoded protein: CASSLQGNTGELFF.

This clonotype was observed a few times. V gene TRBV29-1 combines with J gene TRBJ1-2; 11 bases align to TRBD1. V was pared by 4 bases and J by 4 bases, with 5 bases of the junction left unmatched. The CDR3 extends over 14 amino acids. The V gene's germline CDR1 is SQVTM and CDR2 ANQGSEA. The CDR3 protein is CSVVRDRGTYGYTF. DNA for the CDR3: TGCAGCGTTGTAAGGGACAGGGGGACCTATGGCTACACCTTC. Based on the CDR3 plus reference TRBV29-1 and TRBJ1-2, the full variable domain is SAVISQKPSRDICQRGTSLTIQCQVDSQVTMMFWYRQQPGQSLTLIATANQGSEATYESGFVIDKFPISRPNLTFSTLTVSNMSPEDSSIYLCSVVRDRGTYGYTFGSGTRLTVV.

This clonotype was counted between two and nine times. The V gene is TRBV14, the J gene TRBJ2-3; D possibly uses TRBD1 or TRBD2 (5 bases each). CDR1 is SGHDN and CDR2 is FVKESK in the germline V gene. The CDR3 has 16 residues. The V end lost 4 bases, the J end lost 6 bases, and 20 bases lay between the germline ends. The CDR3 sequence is CASSPTGTAFKDTQYF. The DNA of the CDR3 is TGTGCCAGCAGCCCCACCGGGACGGCCTTTAAGGATACGCAGTATTTT.

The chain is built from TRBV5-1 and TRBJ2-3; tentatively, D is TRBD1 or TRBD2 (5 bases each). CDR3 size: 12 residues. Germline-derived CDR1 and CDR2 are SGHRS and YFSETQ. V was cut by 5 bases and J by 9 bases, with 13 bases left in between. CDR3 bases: TGCGCCAGCAGAAGAGGGGAAGACACGCAGTATTTT. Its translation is CASRRGEDTQYF.